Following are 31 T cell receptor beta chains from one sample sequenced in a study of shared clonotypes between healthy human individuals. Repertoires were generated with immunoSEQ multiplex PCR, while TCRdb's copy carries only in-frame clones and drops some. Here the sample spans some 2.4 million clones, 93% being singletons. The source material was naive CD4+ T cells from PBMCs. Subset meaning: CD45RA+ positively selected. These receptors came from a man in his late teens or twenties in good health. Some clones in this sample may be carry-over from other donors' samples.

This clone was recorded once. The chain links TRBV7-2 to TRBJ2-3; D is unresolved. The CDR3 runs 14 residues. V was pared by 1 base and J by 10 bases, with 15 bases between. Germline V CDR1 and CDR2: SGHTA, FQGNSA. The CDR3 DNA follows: TGTGCCAGCAGCTTAGGGCAGTTGGTGACTGCGCAGTATTTT. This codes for CASSLGQLVTAQYF.

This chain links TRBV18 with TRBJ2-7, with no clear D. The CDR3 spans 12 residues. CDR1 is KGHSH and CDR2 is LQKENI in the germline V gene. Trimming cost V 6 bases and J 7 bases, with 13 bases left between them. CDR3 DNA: TGTGCCAGCTCGGGCTCGAACTCTGAGCAGTACTTC. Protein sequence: CASSGSNSEQYF.

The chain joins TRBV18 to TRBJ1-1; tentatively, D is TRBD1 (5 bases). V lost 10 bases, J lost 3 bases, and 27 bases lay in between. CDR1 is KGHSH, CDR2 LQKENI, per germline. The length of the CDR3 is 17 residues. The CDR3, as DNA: TGTGCCAACATTGAGGGCAGGGCCGACGGATTGGACACTGAAGCTTTCTTT. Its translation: CANIEGRADGLDTEAFF.

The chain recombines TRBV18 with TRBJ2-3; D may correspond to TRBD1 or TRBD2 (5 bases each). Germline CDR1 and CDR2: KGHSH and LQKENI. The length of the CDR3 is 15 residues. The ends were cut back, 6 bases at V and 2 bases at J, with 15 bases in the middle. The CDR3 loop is CASSVGLGPTDTQYF. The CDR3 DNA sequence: TGTGCCAGCTCGGTAGGACTGGGACCCACAGATACGCAGTATTTT.

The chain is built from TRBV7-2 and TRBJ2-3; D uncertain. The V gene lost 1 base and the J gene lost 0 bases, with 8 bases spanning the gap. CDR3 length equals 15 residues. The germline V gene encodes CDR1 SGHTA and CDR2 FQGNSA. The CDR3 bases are TGTGCCAGCAGCTTAGTCGTGGAAAGCACAGATACGCAGTATTTT. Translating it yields CASSLVVESTDTQYF. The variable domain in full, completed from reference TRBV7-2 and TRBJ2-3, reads GAGVSQSPSNKVTEKGKDVELRCDPISGHTALYWYRQSLGQGLEFLIYFQGNSAPDKSGLPSDRFSAERTGGSVSTLTIQRTQQEDSAVYLCASSLVVESTDTQYFGPGTRLTVL.

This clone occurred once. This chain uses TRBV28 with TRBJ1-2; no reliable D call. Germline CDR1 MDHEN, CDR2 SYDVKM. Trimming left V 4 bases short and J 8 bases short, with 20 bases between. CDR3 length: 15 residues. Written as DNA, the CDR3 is TGTGCCAGCAGTTCCGCGGCCCGCATCCAGATAGGCTACACCTTC. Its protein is CASSSAARIQIGYTF.

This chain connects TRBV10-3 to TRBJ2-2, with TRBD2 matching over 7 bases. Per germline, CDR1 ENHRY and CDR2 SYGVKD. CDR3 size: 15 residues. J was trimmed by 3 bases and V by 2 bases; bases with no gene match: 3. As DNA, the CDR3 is TGTGCCATCAGTGAGCGGGGGGTAGACACCGGGGAGCTGTTTTTT. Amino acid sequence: CAISERGVDTGELFF.

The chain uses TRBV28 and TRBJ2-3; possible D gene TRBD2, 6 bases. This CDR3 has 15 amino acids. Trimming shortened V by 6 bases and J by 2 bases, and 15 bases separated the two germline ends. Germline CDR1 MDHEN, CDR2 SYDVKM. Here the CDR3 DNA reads TGTGCCAGCAGCCCCCCTGGGAGGACCACAGATACGCAGTATTTT. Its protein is CASSPPGRTTDTQYF.

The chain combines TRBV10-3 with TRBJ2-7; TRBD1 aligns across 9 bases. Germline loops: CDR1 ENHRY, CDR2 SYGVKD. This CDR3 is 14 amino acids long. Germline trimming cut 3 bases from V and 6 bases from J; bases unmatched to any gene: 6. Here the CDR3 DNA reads TGTGCCATCAGTGATCGGGGACAGGGTTTCGAGCAGTACTTC. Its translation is CAISDRGQGFEQYF.

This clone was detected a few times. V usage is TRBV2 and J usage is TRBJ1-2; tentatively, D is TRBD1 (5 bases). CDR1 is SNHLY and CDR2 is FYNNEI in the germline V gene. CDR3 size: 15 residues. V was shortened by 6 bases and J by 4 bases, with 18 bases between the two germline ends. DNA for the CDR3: TGTGCCAGCAGGACCTCCGGGACCGGGAGCTATGGCTACACCTTC. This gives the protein CASRTSGTGSYGYTF.

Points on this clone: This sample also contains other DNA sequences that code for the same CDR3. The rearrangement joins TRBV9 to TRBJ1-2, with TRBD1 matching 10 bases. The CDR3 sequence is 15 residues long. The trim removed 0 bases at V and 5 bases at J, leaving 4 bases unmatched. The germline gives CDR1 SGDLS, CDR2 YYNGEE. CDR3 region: CASSVETGGGYGYTF. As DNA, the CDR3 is TGTGCCAGCAGCGTAGAGACAGGGGGCGGGTATGGCTACACCTTC.

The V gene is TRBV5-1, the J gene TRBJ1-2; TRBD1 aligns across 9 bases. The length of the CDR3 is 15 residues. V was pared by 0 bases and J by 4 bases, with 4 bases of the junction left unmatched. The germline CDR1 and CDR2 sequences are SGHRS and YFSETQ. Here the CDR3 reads CASSLADRGGYGYTF. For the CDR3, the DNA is TGCGCCAGCAGCTTGGCGGACAGGGGAGGCTATGGCTACACCTTC. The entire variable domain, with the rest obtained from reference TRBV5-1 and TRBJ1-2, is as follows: KAGVTQTPRYLIKTRGQQVTLSCSPISGHRSVSWYQQTPGQGLQFLFEYFSETQRNKGNFPGRFSGRQFSNSRSEMNVSTLELGDSALYLCASSLADRGGYGYTFGSGTRLTVV.

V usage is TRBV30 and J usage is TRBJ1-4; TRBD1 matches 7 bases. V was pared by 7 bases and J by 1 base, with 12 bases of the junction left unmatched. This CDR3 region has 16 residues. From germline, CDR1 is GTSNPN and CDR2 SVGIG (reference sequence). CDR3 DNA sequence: TGTGCCTCAAAGACAGGGTCAGGTAGAACTAATGAAAAACTGTTTTTT. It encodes CASKTGSGRTNEKLFF. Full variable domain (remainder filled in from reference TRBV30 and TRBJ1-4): SQTIHQWPATLVQPVGSPLSLECTVEGTSNPNLYWYRQAAGRGLQLLFYSVGIGQISSEVPQNLSASRPQDRQFILSSKKLLLSDSGFYLCASKTGSGRTNEKLFFGSGTQLSVL.

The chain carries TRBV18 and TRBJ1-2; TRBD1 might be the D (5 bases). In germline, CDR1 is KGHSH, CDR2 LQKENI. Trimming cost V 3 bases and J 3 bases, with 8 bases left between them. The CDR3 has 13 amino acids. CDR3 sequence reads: CASSPARDYGYTF. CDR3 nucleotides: TGTGCCAGCTCACCTGCCAGGGACTATGGCTACACCTTC.

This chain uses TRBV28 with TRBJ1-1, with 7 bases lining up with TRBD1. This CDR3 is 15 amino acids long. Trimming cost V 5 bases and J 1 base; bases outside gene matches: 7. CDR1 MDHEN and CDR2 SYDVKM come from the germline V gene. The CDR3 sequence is CASSRGQAGNTEAFF. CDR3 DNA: TGTGCCAGCAGTCGCGGACAGGCGGGGAACACTGAAGCTTTCTTT.

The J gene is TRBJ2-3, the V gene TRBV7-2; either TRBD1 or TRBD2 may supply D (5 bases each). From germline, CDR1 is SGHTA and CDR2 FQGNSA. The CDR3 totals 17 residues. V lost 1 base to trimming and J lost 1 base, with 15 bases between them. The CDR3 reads CASSLVFGTRGTDTQYF. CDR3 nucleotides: TGTGCCAGCAGCTTAGTTTTTGGGACGAGGGGCACAGATACGCAGTATTTT.

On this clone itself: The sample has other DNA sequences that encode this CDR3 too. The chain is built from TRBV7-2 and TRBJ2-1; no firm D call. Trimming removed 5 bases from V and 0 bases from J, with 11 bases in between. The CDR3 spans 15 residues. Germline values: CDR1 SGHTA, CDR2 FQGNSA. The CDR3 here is CASSPRRSSYNEQFF. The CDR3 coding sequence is TGTGCCAGCAGCCCGCGGAGAAGCTCCTACAATGAGCAGTTCTTC.

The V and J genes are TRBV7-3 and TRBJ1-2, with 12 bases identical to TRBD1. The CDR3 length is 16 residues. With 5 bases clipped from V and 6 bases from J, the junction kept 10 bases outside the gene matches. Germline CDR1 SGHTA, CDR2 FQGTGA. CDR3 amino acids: CASSRDQGQGAHGYTF. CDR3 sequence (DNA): TGTGCCAGCAGCCGAGACCAGGGACAGGGGGCTCATGGCTACACCTTC.

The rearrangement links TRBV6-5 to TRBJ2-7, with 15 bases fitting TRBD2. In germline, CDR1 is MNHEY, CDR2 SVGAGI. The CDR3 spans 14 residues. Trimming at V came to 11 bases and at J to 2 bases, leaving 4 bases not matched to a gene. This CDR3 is CAAGLAGGPYEQYF. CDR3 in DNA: TGTGCCGCCGGACTAGCGGGAGGGCCCTACGAGCAGTACTTC.

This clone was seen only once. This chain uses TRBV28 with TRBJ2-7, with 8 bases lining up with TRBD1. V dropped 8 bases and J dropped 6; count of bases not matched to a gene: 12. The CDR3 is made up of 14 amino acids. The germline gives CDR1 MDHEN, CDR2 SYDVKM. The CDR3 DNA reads TGTGCCAGCGTTGAAGGACAGGGATGGACCGAGCAGTACTTC. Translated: CASVEGQGWTEQYF.

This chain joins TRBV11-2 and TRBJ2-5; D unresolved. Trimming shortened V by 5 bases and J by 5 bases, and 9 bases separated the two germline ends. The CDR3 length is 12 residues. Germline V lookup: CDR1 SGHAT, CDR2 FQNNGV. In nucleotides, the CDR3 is TGTGCCAGCAGCCCCAGTAGGGAGACCCAGTACTTC. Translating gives CASSPSRETQYF.

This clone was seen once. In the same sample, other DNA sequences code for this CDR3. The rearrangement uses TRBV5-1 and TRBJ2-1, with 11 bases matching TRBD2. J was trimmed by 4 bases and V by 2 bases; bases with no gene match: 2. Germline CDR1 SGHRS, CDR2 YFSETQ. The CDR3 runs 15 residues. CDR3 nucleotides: TGCGCCAGCAGCTTACTAGCGGGAGCGTACAATGAGCAGTTCTTC. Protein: CASSLLAGAYNEQFF.

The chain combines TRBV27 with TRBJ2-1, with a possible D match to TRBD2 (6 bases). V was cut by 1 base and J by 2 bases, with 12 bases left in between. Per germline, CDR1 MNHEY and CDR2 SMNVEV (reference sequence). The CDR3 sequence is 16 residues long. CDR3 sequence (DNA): TGTGCCAGCAGTTTATTAGTCGGGAGTCCCTACAATGAGCAGTTCTTC. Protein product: CASSLLVGSPYNEQFF.

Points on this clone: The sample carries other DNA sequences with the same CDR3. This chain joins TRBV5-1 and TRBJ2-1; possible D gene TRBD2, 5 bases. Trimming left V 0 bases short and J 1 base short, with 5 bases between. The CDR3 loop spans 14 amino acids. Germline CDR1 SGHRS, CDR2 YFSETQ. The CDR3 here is CASSLERSYNEQFF. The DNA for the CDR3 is TGCGCCAGCAGCTTGGAGCGGTCCTACAATGAGCAGTTCTTC.

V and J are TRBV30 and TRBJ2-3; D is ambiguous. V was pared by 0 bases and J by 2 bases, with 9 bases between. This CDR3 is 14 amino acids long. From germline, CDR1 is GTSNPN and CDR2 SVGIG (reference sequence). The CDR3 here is CAWSVGGDTDTQYF. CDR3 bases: TGTGCCTGGAGTGTCGGCGGCGACACAGATACGCAGTATTTT.

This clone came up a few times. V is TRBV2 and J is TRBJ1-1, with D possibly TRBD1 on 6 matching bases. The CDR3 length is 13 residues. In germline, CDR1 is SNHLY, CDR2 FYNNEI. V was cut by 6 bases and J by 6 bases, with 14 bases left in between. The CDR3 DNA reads TGTGCCAGCAGCCTAAAACAGGGACCTGAAGCTTTCTTT. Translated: CASSLKQGPEAFF.

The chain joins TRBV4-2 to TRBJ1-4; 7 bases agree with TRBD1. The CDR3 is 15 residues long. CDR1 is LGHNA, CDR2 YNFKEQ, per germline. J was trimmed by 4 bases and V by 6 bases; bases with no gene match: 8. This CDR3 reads CASRERTGGNEKLFF. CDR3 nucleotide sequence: TGTGCCAGCAGAGAACGGACAGGCGGTAATGAAAAACTGTTTTTT.

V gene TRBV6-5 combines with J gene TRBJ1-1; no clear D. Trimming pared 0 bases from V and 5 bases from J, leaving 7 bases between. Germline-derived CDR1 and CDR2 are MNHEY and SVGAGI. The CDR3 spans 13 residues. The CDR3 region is CASSYSKRTEAFF. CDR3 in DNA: TGTGCCAGCAGTTACTCCAAGAGGACTGAAGCTTTCTTT.

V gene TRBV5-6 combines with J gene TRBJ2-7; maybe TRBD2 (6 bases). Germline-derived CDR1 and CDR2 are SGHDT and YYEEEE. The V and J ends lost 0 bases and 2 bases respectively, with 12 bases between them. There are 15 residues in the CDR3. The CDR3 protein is CASSLAGGVPYEQYF. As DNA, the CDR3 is TGTGCCAGCAGCTTGGCGGGCGGGGTACCCTACGAGCAGTACTTC.

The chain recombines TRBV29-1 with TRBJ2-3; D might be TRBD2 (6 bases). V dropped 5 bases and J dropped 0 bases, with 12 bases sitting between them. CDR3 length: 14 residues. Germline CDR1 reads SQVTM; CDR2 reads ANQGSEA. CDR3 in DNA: TGCAGCGTTTCGGCCGGGACTAGCACAGATACGCAGTATTTT. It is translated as CSVSAGTSTDTQYF.

This chain's CDR3 is CAWSGFTASGRESYNEQFF. In DNA, the CDR3 is TGTGCCTGGAGTGGGTTCACCGCTAGCGGGAGAGAATCCTACAATGAGCAGTTCTTC. This sequence joins TRBV30 and TRBJ2-1; 10 bases agree with TRBD2. CDR1 and CDR2 from the germline V gene are GTSNPN and SVGIG (reference sequence). V dropped 1 base and J dropped 1; count of bases not matched to a gene: 13. The CDR3 covers 19 residues.